This entry features one TCR beta chain sequence. Its target is unknown. This sample is part of a study of T cells in localized non-small cell lung cancer. Findings and limits, study-wide: Higher blood T cell density tracked longer overall survival. Uninvolved adjacent lung showed the highest T cell clonality, exceeding tumor. Sequence data derive from only one tumor region, so heterogeneity remains possible. Median detection of top 100 tumor clones in adjacent lung was about 60 clones.

The data were produced by immunoSEQ multiplex PCR, yet TCRdb's version contains in-frame clones alone and is incomplete. The table shows 25,000 to 30,000 clones, with around 81% occurring only once. Source: peripheral blood mononuclear cells, taken before any cancer treatment. This sequence was found in a man aged 35 to 70 with stage III lung adenocarcinoma.

The CDR3: CASSVAATNEKLFF. Written as DNA, the CDR3 is TGTGCCAGCAGCGTGGCGGCAACTAATGAAAAACTGTTTTTT. The chain couples TRBV9 to TRBJ1-4; D remains ambiguous. With 2 bases removed from V and 0 bases from J, the gap between germline ends came to 5 bases. The germline CDR1 and CDR2 sequences are SGDLS and YYNGEE. The CDR3 is 14 residues long.